Below, 19 T cell receptor beta chains from the same sample are listed, as sequenced in a study of healthy donors' naive CD4 and CD8 T cells. Starting from about 0.45 ug of total RNA, TCR libraries were made with linear amplification. Via MiXCR, TCRdb re-called the reads, giving one row per CDR3 protein. The sample records some 190,000 distinct CDR3 sequences, around 80% being singletons. The sequencing input was naive CD4+ and CD8+ T cells sorted from blood, pooled from several donors. The receptors originated from a pool of human donors in good health; the sample pools cells from several healthy donors.

The chain is built from TRBV6-5 and TRBJ2-7, with D perhaps assigned TRBD1 or TRBD2 (5 bases each). Germline values: CDR1 MNHEY, CDR2 SVGAGI. Trimming cost V 6 bases and J 1 base, with 13 bases left between them. This CDR3 has 14 amino acids. In nucleotides, the CDR3 is TGTGCCAGCAGCCGGGACCCCGGTTCCTACGAGCAGTACGTC. Protein sequence: CASSRDPGSYEQYV.

CDR3 bases: TGCAGCGGAGAATCCGGGACAGGGCGCACAGATACGCAGTATTTT. It specifies CSGESGTGRTDTQYF. The chain has TRBV29-1 and TRBJ2-3, with 9 positions matching TRBD1. The CDR3 is made up of 15 amino acids. The trim removed 7 bases at V and 1 base at J, leaving 9 bases unmatched. CDR1 SQVTM and CDR2 ANQGSEA come from the germline V gene.

The chain uses TRBV6-5 and TRBJ2-2, with no clear D. The V gene lost 2 bases and the J gene lost 2 bases, with 6 bases spanning the gap. The CDR3 is made up of 14 amino acids. Germline CDR1 MNHEY, CDR2 SVGAGI. The CDR3 here is CASSYGENTGELFF. The DNA for the CDR3 is TGTGCCAGCAGTTACGGTGAAAACACCGGGGAGCTGTTTTTT.

The rearrangement links TRBV6-5 to TRBJ2-1; D not certain. The CDR3 has 15 amino acids. V lost 0 bases, J lost 2 bases, and 8 bases lay in between. Germline CDR1 reads MNHEY; CDR2 reads SVGAGI. CDR3: CASSYSTTPYNEQFF. The CDR3 DNA reads TGTGCCAGCAGTTACTCGACCACTCCCTACAATGAGCAGTTCTTC.

This clonotype was seen once. Since no conserved phenylalanine or tryptophan closes the CDR3, a read error is the likely cause. V usage is TRBV19 and J usage is TRBJ1-1; no clear D. Germline V gene lookup returns CDR1 LNHDA and CDR2 SQIVND (reference sequence). The V gene lost 5 bases and the J gene lost 3 bases, with 10 bases spanning the gap. The CDR3 is 13 residues long. For the CDR3, the DNA is TGTGCCAGTAGTTACAACCGGGACACTGAAGCTTTCCTT. It specifies CASSYNRDTEAFL.

V is TRBV19 and J is TRBJ1-2; TRBD1 agrees at 8 bases. The J segment lost 5 bases and the V segment lost 6 bases, leaving 8 bases of the junction unmatched. Germline V CDR1 and CDR2: LNHDA, SQIVND (reference sequence). The CDR3 is made up of 14 amino acids. For the CDR3, the DNA is TGTGCCAGTAGCCGACAGGGGCTGGAGTATGGCTACACCTTC. Its protein product is CASSRQGLEYGYTF.

The chain is built from TRBV19 and TRBJ1-5; no clear D gene. The V end lost 2 bases, the J end lost 1 base, and 9 bases lay between the germline ends. This CDR3 comprises 15 residues. Germline CDR1 and CDR2: LNHDA and SQIVND (reference sequence). CDR3 residues: CASSIQARSNQPQHF. The CDR3 DNA reads as TGTGCCAGTAGTATACAGGCCCGGAGCAATCAGCCCCAGCATTTT.

The chain is built from TRBV19 and TRBJ2-5; 7 bases fit TRBD1. Germline loops: CDR1 LNHDA, CDR2 SQIVND (reference sequence). CDR3 size: 15 residues. Germline trimming cut 3 bases from V and 5 bases from J; bases unmatched to any gene: 9. The CDR3 coding sequence is TGTGCCAGTAGTATCGGGGACAGCCTAGAGGAGACCCAGTACTTC. Protein product: CASSIGDSLEETQYF.

This clonotype was recorded a few times. The chain couples TRBV4-3 to TRBJ1-4; 7 positions match TRBD1. The V gene end was trimmed by 3 bases and the J gene end by 3 bases; junction bases not matched to a gene: 7. The CDR3 runs to 16 residues. CDR1 LGHNA and CDR2 YSLEER come from the germline V gene. CDR3 loop: CASSHYSGTANEKLFF. In DNA, the CDR3 is TGCGCCAGCAGCCATTACTCCGGGACAGCTAATGAAAAACTGTTTTTT.

The chain uses TRBV29-1 and TRBJ2-3; 7 positions agree with TRBD1. The CDR3 runs 11 residues. The V and J ends lost 7 bases and 6 bases, in that order; junction bases with no gene match: 4. CDR1 is SQVTM and CDR2 is ANQGSEA in the germline V gene. The CDR3: CSGGTVDTQYF. The DNA for the CDR3 is TGCAGCGGTGGGACAGTTGATACGCAGTATTTT.

V gene TRBV20-1 combines with J gene TRBJ1-3, with a possible D match to TRBD1 (6 bases). Trimming removed 5 bases at V and 0 bases at J, with 14 bases between. Germline CDR1 DFQATT, CDR2 SNEGSKA (reference sequence). CDR3 length equals 15 residues. The CDR3 sequence is CSAYRRGSSGNTIYF. The CDR3 region has the DNA TGCAGTGCTTACCGGAGGGGGTCCTCTGGAAACACCATATATTTT.

The chain is built from TRBV7-8 and TRBJ2-7; 7 nucleotides line up with TRBD1. The CDR3 is 17 amino acids. Germline V gives CDR1 SGHVS, CDR2 FQNEAQ. V was clipped by 3 bases and J by 1 base; unmatched bases: 12. The CDR3 protein is CASSFEITGTVSYEQYF. Here the CDR3 DNA reads TGTGCCAGCAGCTTTGAAATTACCGGGACAGTTTCCTACGAGCAGTACTTC. Full variable domain (remainder filled in from reference TRBV7-8 and TRBJ2-7): GAGVSQSPRYKVAKRGQDVALRCDPISGHVSLFWYQQALGQGPEFLTYFQNEAQLDKSGLPSDRFFAERPEGSVSTLKIQRTQQEDSAVYLCASSFEITGTVSYEQYFGPGTRLTVT.

The chain links TRBV11-2 to TRBJ2-3; 11 positions match TRBD2. Germline values: CDR1 SGHAT, CDR2 FQNNGV. This CDR3 contains 18 residues. Losses at the gene ends were 5 bases for V and 0 bases for J; bases not matched to a gene: 10. This CDR3 is CASSLTLRLAGSTDTQYF. CDR3 DNA sequence: TGTGCCAGCAGCCTAACACTCAGACTAGCGGGGAGCACAGATACGCAGTATTTT.

The chain uses TRBV5-6 and TRBJ2-3; TRBD2 aligns across 8 bases. Germline-derived CDR1 and CDR2 are SGHDT and YYEEEE. J gave up 2 bases and V 0 bases, and 5 bases lay outside the gene matches. This CDR3 region has 16 residues. The chain's CDR3 is CASSLALAGFTDTQYF. CDR3 DNA sequence: TGTGCCAGCAGCTTGGCTCTAGCGGGTTTCACAGATACGCAGTATTTT.

The CDR3 region is CSVEDRVGSTDTQYF. DNA of the CDR3: TGCAGCGTTGAAGATCGGGTCGGCAGCACAGATACGCAGTATTTT. This chain uses TRBV29-1 with TRBJ2-3; no clear D gene. CDR3 length equals 15 residues. V gave up 0 bases and J gave up 0 bases, with 10 bases separating them. Germline V gene sequence: CDR1 SQVTM, CDR2 ANQGSEA.

The chain combines TRBV27 with TRBJ2-7; the D is unclear. The CDR3 contains 13 residues. Trimming cost V 2 bases and J 6 bases, with 11 bases left between them. Germline CDR1 is MNHEY and CDR2 is SMNVEV (reference sequence). The CDR3 sequence: CASSLVGPSEQYF. In DNA, the CDR3 is TGTGCCAGCAGTTTAGTGGGCCCGTCCGAGCAGTACTTC.

The V call is TRBV19, the J call TRBJ1-3, with D possibly being TRBD1 (5 bases). From germline, CDR1 is LNHDA and CDR2 SQIVND (reference sequence). The CDR3 has 15 amino acids. V lost 10 bases to trimming and J lost 0 bases, with 16 bases between them. For the CDR3, the DNA is TGTGCCACCCAAGCTCGGGGGTCCTCTGGAAACACCATATATTTT. Translation gives CATQARGSSGNTIYF.

The gene calls are TRBV20-1 and TRBJ1-5, with D possibly TRBD1 on 5 matching bases. The germline V gene encodes CDR1 DFQATT and CDR2 SNEGSKA (reference sequence). The CDR3 consists of 13 residues. Trimming shortened V by 5 bases and J by 9 bases, and 17 bases separated the two germline ends. The CDR3 protein is CSAGRQHGGPQHF. The CDR3 nucleotides are TGCAGTGCTGGGCGACAACACGGGGGGCCCCAGCATTTT.

The CDR3, as DNA: TGCAGTGCTAGTCCAACTAGCGGAGATTGGGAGCAGTACTTC. It specifies CSASPTSGDWEQYF. The V gene is TRBV20-1, the J gene TRBJ2-7; 8 nucleotides agree with TRBD2. The CDR3 contains 14 residues. Germline lookup yields CDR1 DFQATT and CDR2 SNEGSKA (reference sequence). J gave up 7 bases and V 3 bases, and 11 bases lay outside the gene matches.